This T cell receptor (beta chain) was documented in a study of T cells in Graves' hyperthyroidism and ophthalmopathy. Study summary: Before treatment of any kind, peripheral blood was taken at initial diagnosis.

Study observations and caveats: The model predicted ophthalmopathy a median 6.5 months before onset.

PBMCs came from 7.5 to 10 ml fresh peripheral blood. This clonotype came up many times. The antigen is unknown. Mismatch with germline at one junction end may stem from a read error. Germline CDR1 reads SGHRS; CDR2 reads YFSETQ. This CDR3 region has 13 residues. The CDR3 regions of TCR beta were amplified from RNA transcripts. Using the HTBI primer set, a first-round RT-PCR was run on the TCR CDR3. TCRdb re-derived calls from the multiplex PCR reads in MiXCR, one entry per CDR3 protein. The table records 700,000 or so distinct CDR3 sequences, about 14% of them present only once. This receptor was taken from a woman aged 45-65 years with Graves' ophthalmopathy. Source material: blood. The rearrangement links TRBV5-1 to TRBJ2-1, with D unresolved. The CDR3 sequence: CASSLGQYNEQFF. As DNA, the CDR3 is TGTGCCAGCAGCTTAGGGCAGTACAATGAGCAGTTCTTC.